These T cell receptor beta chains were read from a single sample in a study of T cells in Graves' hyperthyroidism and ophthalmopathy. TCRdb redid the calling of the multiplex PCR reads with MiXCR, one entry per CDR3 protein. The sample carries about 640,000 distinct CDR3 sequences, under 25% recorded once. Sequencing was performed on blood. Receptors originate from a man aged 25 to 40 with Graves' ophthalmopathy. CDR3s include the opening cysteine and the closing phenylalanine or tryptophan. The D gene is left open where the match is weak. The size of a clone is reported for some rows only, either as once, few or many, or as a class for expanded clones.

J | D | V | size | DNA | CDR3
TRBJ2-7 | . | TRBV11-2 | many | TGTGCCAGCAGCTTAGACCCCGGAGGGGCCTACGAGCAGTACTTC | CASSLDPGGAYEQYF
TRBJ2-1 | TRBD1 | TRBV19 | few | TGTGCCAGTAACCCTGGACAGGGTGGCCTCAATGAGCAGTTCTTC | CASNPGQGGLNEQFF
TRBJ2-7 | . | TRBV6-1 | . | TGTGCCAGCACCCCGGGTCCCTACGAGCAGTACTTC | CASTPGPYEQYF
TRBJ1-1 | . | TRBV5-1 | few | TGCGCCAGCAGCTTGGGGGCGGAGGGAAACACTGAAGCTTTCTTT | CASSLGAEGNTEAFF
TRBJ1-1 | . | TRBV6-1 | . | TGTGCCAGTTCATCCTTAGGGGTTGTGAACACTGAAGCTTTCTTT | CASSSLGVVNTEAFF
TRBJ2-7 | . | TRBV3-1 | many | TGTGCCAGCAGCCAAGGTCACCGATCCTACGAGCAGTACTTC | CASSQGHRSYEQYF
TRBJ1-1 | . | TRBV11-2 | many | TGTGCCAGCAGCCCGGCCCGGGGCGGCACTGAAGCTTTCTTT | CASSPARGGTEAFF
TRBJ2-1 | . | TRBV28 | many | TGTGCCAGCAGTTCCCCGGAGCTGGGTGAGCAGTTCTTC | CASSSPELGEQFF
TRBJ1-2 | TRBD1 | TRBV10-3 | few | TGTGCCATCAGTGGACAGGGGGCGTCTGGCTACACCTTC | CAISGQGASGYTF
TRBJ2-7 | TRBD2 | TRBV15 | few | TGTGCCACCAGCCTTGGACTAGCGGGAGGAGGGGAGCAGTACTTC | CATSLGLAGGGEQYF
TRBJ2-7 | TRBD1 | TRBV7-2 | . | TGTGCCAGCAGCCCCCCCCCCGGGACAGGGTTGTACGAGCAGTACTTC | CASSPPPGTGLYEQYF
TRBJ2-1 | . | TRBV19 | . | TGTGCCAGTAGTATCCGCGGGGGCCAAAACCCTTACAATGAGCAGTTCTTC | CASSIRGGQNPYNEQFF
TRBJ2-3 | . | TRBV7-3 | many | TGTGCCAGCAGCCCCCGTGGCGGTCGGTTTGGTACGCAGTATTTT | CASSPRGGRFGTQYF
TRBJ2-2 | . | TRBV30 | many | TGTGCCTGGAGTGAGGGAACCGGGGAGCTGTTTTTT | CAWSEGTGELFF
TRBJ2-7 | TRBD1 | TRBV28 | few | TGTGCCAGCAGACCCGGGACAGGGGTCTGGAACGAGCAGTACTTC | CASRPGTGVWNEQYF
TRBJ1-2 | TRBD1 | TRBV12-3/TRBV12-4 | many | TGTGCCAGCAGTTACTCCGGGACAGGGGGACCGTATGGCTACACCTTC | CASSYSGTGGPYGYTF
TRBJ1-1 | . | TRBV4-1 | . | TGCGCCAGCAGCCAATTTCTGGGCACTGAAGCTTTCTTT | CASSQFLGTEAFF
TRBJ1-1 | TRBD1 | TRBV7-8 | . | TGTGCCAGCAGCGCCGTCACAGGGGGGTCTGAAGCTTTCTTT | CASSAVTGGSEAFF
TRBJ2-2 | . | TRBV9 | few | TGTGCCAGCAGCGTAAACTCTGAGGGGCCGAACACCGGGGAGCTGTTTTTT | CASSVNSEGPNTGELFF
TRBJ1-4 | . | TRBV30 | . | TGTGCCTGGAGGGACCCTGGGGAGCGTGAAAAACTGTTTTTT | CAWRDPGEREKLFF
TRBJ2-7 | TRBD2 | TRBV30 | few | TGTGCCTGGAGCCGGGGACTAGCGGGAGGGTACGAGCAGTACTTC | CAWSRGLAGGYEQYF
TRBJ2-2 | TRBD1 | TRBV19 | . | TGTGCCAGTAGTACAGACGAATACAGGGGGCAGGCCGGGGAGCTGTTTTTT | CASSTDEYRGQAGELFF
TRBJ2-7 | TRBD2 | TRBV2 | few | TGTGCCAGCACCCCCATCGGACTAGCGGACACCTACGAGCAGTACTTC | CASTPIGLADTYEQYF
TRBJ2-3 | . | TRBV20-1 | few | TGCAGTGCTAGAGACACCTACCCAAACACAGATACGCAGTATTTT | CSARDTYPNTDTQYF
TRBJ2-3 | . | TRBV28 | many | TGTGCCATCTATAGGGGAGGCACGCAGTATTTT | CAIYRGGTQYF
TRBJ2-3 | . | TRBV6-5 | . | TGTGCCAGCAGTTACGACTACTCGATGGGATCGCAGTATTTT | CASSYDYSMGSQYF
TRBJ2-6 | . | TRBV6-5 | . | TGTGCCAGCAGTTATAAGGGGGCTGGGGCCAACGTCCTGACTTTC | CASSYKGAGANVLTF
TRBJ1-4 | . | TRBV30 | many | TGTGCCTGGATGGACGGGAAGGGGTTGGAAGAAAAACTGTTTTTT | CAWMDGKGLEEKLFF
TRBJ2-1 | TRBD1 | TRBV2 | many | TGTGCCAGCAGTGGGGACAGCAATGAGCAGTTCTTC | CASSGDSNEQFF
TRBJ1-1 | TRBD1 | TRBV5-5 | many | TGTGCCAGCAGCCGTGACAGGGGCCCTGAAGCTTTCTTT | CASSRDRGPEAFF
TRBJ2-1 | . | TRBV3-1 | few | TGTGCCAGCAGCCCTAGGGGGACTACCTCCTACAATGAGCAGTTCTTC | CASSPRGTTSYNEQFF
TRBJ2-3 | TRBD2 | TRBV6-2/TRBV6-3 | . | TGTGCCAGCGACCGGGGGCTAGCGGGAGTGGATACGCAGTATTTT | CASDRGLAGVDTQYF
TRBJ1-2 | . | TRBV3-1 | many | TGTGCCAGCAGCCAAGGCGGGGCTAACTATGGCTACACCTTC | CASSQGGANYGYTF
TRBJ2-2 | . | TRBV3-1 | . | TGTGCCAGCGGGTATGGGGTGAACAGCGGGGAGCTGTTTTTT | CASGYGVNSGELFF